This T cell receptor beta chain was documented in a study of cytomegalovirus exposure and HLA in healthy donors. Study results and limitations: The authors confirmed in vitro that a few CMV-associated chains were specific for CMV antigens. TCR beta chains numbering some 160 were designated cytomegalovirus-associated. It was reported that the classifier diagnosed cytomegalovirus status with high specificity and sensitivity in both the original and validation cohorts. That first-cohort TCR clusters tended to co-occur in the 90 to 150 validation repertoires was found in a later analysis.

The V segment lost 3 bases and the J segment 5 bases; nucleotides outside the gene matches: 10. Germline CDR1 is LNHDA and CDR2 is SQIVND (reference sequence). This CDR3 is built from 17 residues. This clone was recorded once. Its antigen is not known. The repertoire was sequenced with immunoSEQ multiplex PCR; TCRdb's copy has only in-frame clones and lacks some. Of about 150,000 clones in the sample, just over 85% were seen once. V usage is TRBV19 and J usage is TRBJ2-3, with TRBD2 matching over 11 bases. The sample taken for sequencing was PBMCs. This receptor was obtained from a human donor in good health. CDR3 nucleotides: TGTGCCAGTAGTATCGGAGCTAGCGGGGGGCCTCAAGATACGCAGTATTTT. It encodes CASSIGASGGPQDTQYF.